This TCR beta chain originates from a study of tumor and adjacent non-tumor tissue in lung cancer. The template was RNA from unsorted bulk tissue. TCRbeta libraries were built with three rounds of nested PCR, modified from ARM-PCR. MiXCR was run by TCRdb on the multiplex PCR reads, yielding one entry per CDR3 protein. Of 120,000 or so distinct CDR3 sequences listed, about 66% are singletons. Looked up from germline, CDR1 is SQVTM and CDR2 is ANQGSEA. V lost 8 bases and J 5 bases, leaving 18 bases between the germline ends. CDR3 length equals 13 residues. On this clonotype itself: In this CDR3 the conserved last residue, phenylalanine or tryptophan, is missing, so a read error is likely.

Sequenced sample: lung tumor tissue. The TCR originated in a man under 40 with non-small cell lung cancer. The chain joins TRBV29-1 to TRBJ2-5; D gene unclear. The CDR3 region has the DNA TGCAGCACAGCCGGGTTGAAAAGGGAGACCCAGTACATC. Encoded protein: CSTAGLKRETQYI.